This T cell receptor (beta chain) was documented in a study of blood T cell repertoires in COVID-19. Original processing methods: Reference gene primer amplification yielded estimated nucleated cell counts. TCRdb's table, derived via immunoSEQ multiplex PCR, lists solely in-frame clones and lacks some. Clonal size and the V and J genes are those of that table, whereas D and trimming came from the DNA. The sample holds 200,000 to 250,000 clones; 84% are singletons and the top ten take under 5%. V was pared by 2 bases and J by 4 bases, with 15 bases between. This CDR3 comprises 15 residues. Germline loops: CDR1 SGHVS, CDR2 FQNEAQ.

The chain combines TRBV7-8 with TRBJ2-7; no reliable D call. The sample taken for sequencing was peripheral blood. This clonotype was sampled from a man aged 50-59 years with acute or convalescent COVID-19. CDR3 sequence: CASSLRLSRSYEQYF. CDR3 sequence (DNA): TGTGCCAGCAGCTTACGGCTATCGAGGAGTTACGAGCAGTACTTC.